The 30 T cell receptor beta chains below come from one sample, sequenced in a study of post-analysis software for immune sequencing data. General study points: Among five TRBV segments more frequent in patients than controls were TRBV5-6, TRBV5-1 and TRBV20-1.

These receptors have no known antigen. Unique molecular identifiers were built into the TCR beta cDNA libraries. One entry per CDR3 protein, called by TCRdb with MiXCR from the PCR reads. Of about 180,000 distinct CDR3 sequences in the sample, about 29% were seen once. Sequences were obtained from blood. All receptors derive from a girl aged 5-17 years with multiple sclerosis.

For this clonotype: The junction departs from the called germline gene at one end, perhaps through a read error. Written as DNA, the CDR3 is TGTGCCAGCAGCCATGCTGGCGTGGCTCTCTACGAGCAGGACTTC. Amino acid sequence: CASSHAGVALYEQDF. The chain employs TRBV3-1 and TRBJ2-7; D is unresolved. The CDR3 has 15 residues. Germline CDR1 reads LGHDT; CDR2 reads YNNKEL (reference sequence).

The chain has TRBV27 and TRBJ1-5; 10 bases agree with TRBD1. This CDR3 spans 15 amino acids. Germline assignment: CDR1 MNHEY and CDR2 SMNVEV (reference sequence). Trimming removed 2 bases from V and 3 bases from J; junction bases left unmatched: 1. The CDR3 sequence: CASSLGQGVNQPQHF. In DNA, the CDR3 is TGTGCCAGCAGTTTAGGACAGGGGGTCAATCAGCCCCAGCATTTT.

This clonotype was detected only a few times. V is TRBV28 and J is TRBJ2-1; 13 positions agree with TRBD2. The CDR3 loop spans 14 amino acids. Germline V gene data show CDR1 as MDHEN and CDR2 as SYDVKM. The junction had 6 bases not matched to a gene; V was cut back by 6 bases and J by 10 bases. This CDR3 reads CASRLMTSGREQFF. The CDR3 region has the DNA TGTGCCAGCAGGCTAATGACTAGCGGGAGGGAGCAGTTCTTC. The full variable domain, with the rest looked up from reference TRBV28 and TRBJ2-1, is DVKVTQSSRYLVKRTGEKVFLECVQDMDHENMFWYRQDPGLGLRLIYFSYDVKMKEKGDIPEGYSVSREKKERFSLILESASTNQTSMYLCASRLMTSGREQFFGPGTRLTVL.

The rearrangement uses TRBV5-6 and TRBJ1-2, with D possibly TRBD1 on 5 matching bases. Per germline, CDR1 SGHDT and CDR2 YYEEEE. V shed 4 bases and J shed 8 bases, with 9 bases lying between them. The CDR3 runs 11 residues. CDR3 sequence: CASSRDGGYTF. Written as DNA, the CDR3 is TGTGCCAGCAGCCGGGACGGCGGCTACACCTTC.

This clonotype was seen ten or more times. The J gene is TRBJ2-1, the V gene TRBV7-2, with 7 bases lining up with TRBD2. CDR1 and CDR2 from the germline V gene are SGHTA and FQGNSA. The ends lost 4 bases at V and 0 bases at J; junction bases unmatched: 6. There are 16 residues in the CDR3. The CDR3 spells CASSWLADFSYNEQFF. CDR3 nucleotide sequence: TGTGCCAGCAGCTGGCTAGCGGATTTCTCCTACAATGAGCAGTTCTTC. The full variable domain, completed using reference TRBV7-2 and TRBJ2-1, is GAGVSQSPSNKVTEKGKDVELRCDPISGHTALYWYRQSLGQGLEFLIYFQGNSAPDKSGLPSDRFSAERTGGSVSTLTIQRTQQEDSAVYLCASSWLADFSYNEQFFGPGTRLTVL.

The genes are TRBV28 and TRBJ2-3, with no clear D. Trimming left V 2 bases short and J 6 bases short, with 12 bases between. Germline V gives CDR1 MDHEN, CDR2 SYDVKM. The CDR3 covers 14 residues. CDR3 residues: CASSLPQGLDTQYF. The DNA of the CDR3 is TGTGCCAGCAGTTTACCCCAAGGGTTGGATACGCAGTATTTT. The full variable domain, completed using reference TRBV28 and TRBJ2-3, is DVKVTQSSRYLVKRTGEKVFLECVQDMDHENMFWYRQDPGLGLRLIYFSYDVKMKEKGDIPEGYSVSREKKERFSLILESASTNQTSMYLCASSLPQGLDTQYFGPGTRLTVL.

The chain uses TRBV2 and TRBJ2-1, with D perhaps matching TRBD2 (5 bases). The CDR3 has 13 residues. Trimming shortened V by 1 base and J by 10 bases, and 11 bases separated the two germline ends. Germline V gene lookup returns CDR1 SNHLY and CDR2 FYNNEI. CDR3 in amino acids: CASSEESQREQFF. CDR3 DNA sequence: TGTGCCAGCAGTGAAGAAAGCCAGCGGGAGCAGTTCTTC.

The rearrangement uses TRBV12-3 or TRBV12-4 and TRBJ2-3; D might be TRBD1 or TRBD2, each matching 5 bases. The CDR3 sequence is 14 residues long. The V end lost 3 bases, the J end lost 4 bases, and 11 bases lay between the germline ends. The CDR3 loop reads CASSLGRDADTQYF. CDR3 sequence (DNA): TGTGCCAGCAGTTTGGGCCGGGACGCAGATACGCAGTATTTT.

Details on this clonotype: This may be a read error, as it is one base from a much larger clone. This chain joins TRBV29-1 and TRBJ1-2, with D hard to call. Germline CDR1 SQVTM, CDR2 ANQGSEA. V shed 3 bases and J shed 2 bases, with 7 bases lying between them. The CDR3 spans 12 residues. The CDR3 spells CSVEWRNYGYTF. CDR3 nucleotide sequence: TGCAGCGTTGAGTGGCGGAACTATGGCTACACCTTC.

This clonotype was recorded at least ten times. The V and J genes are TRBV6-6 and TRBJ2-1, with no clear D. The CDR3 has 17 amino acids. Germline V gene sequence: CDR1 MNHNY, CDR2 SVGAGI (reference sequence). V was pared by 2 bases and J by 4 bases, with 18 bases between. CDR3 in DNA: TGTGCCAGCAGTTACCCCGGGCCAGACCAACCGTACAATGAGCAGTTCTTC. It is translated as CASSYPGPDQPYNEQFF.

There are many counts of this clonotype. This chain links TRBV6-6 with TRBJ2-1; D tentatively reads TRBD1 or TRBD2 (5 bases each). Deletions cut 5 bases from V and 10 bases from J, with 12 bases between. Germline V gene sequence: CDR1 MNHNY, CDR2 SVGAGI (reference sequence). The CDR3 length is 12 residues. The CDR3 reads CASSTLWGEQFF. The CDR3 DNA is TGTGCCAGCAGTACCCTCTGGGGGGAGCAGTTCTTC.

This clonotype was counted a few times. J is TRBJ1-1 and V is TRBV28; 7 bases match TRBD1. V lost 5 bases, J lost 1 base, and 22 bases stayed unmatched. Germline values: CDR1 MDHEN, CDR2 SYDVKM. The CDR3 loop spans 20 amino acids. CDR3 nucleotides: TGTGCCAGCAGTCCATTGACAGGGAAGGCCGGTGCGATCGGGAACACTGAAGCTTTCTTT. Translation: CASSPLTGKAGAIGNTEAFF.

This clonotype has only a few counts. The V gene is TRBV29-1, the J gene TRBJ2-1; TRBD2 is a possible D gene (5 bases). Germline V lookup: CDR1 SQVTM, CDR2 ANQGSEA. The V and J ends lost 7 bases and 4 bases respectively, with 11 bases between them. This CDR3 comprises 12 residues. The CDR3 DNA sequence: TGCAGCGGGAGGCCCCCTTACAATGAGCAGTTCTTC. Translated: CSGRPPYNEQFF.

The sample holds many counts of this clonotype. V gene TRBV15 combines with J gene TRBJ1-4; D is unresolved. V lost 2 bases to trimming and J lost 4 bases, with 5 bases between them. The CDR3 is made up of 13 amino acids. CDR1 and CDR2 (germline): LNHNV, YYDKDF (reference sequence). The CDR3 loop is CATSRTVNEKLFF. The CDR3, as DNA: TGTGCCACCAGCAGAACGGTTAATGAAAAACTGTTTTTT.

A few counts support this clonotype. The chain is built from TRBV11-3 and TRBJ2-5; D assignment may be TRBD1 or TRBD2 (6 bases each). CDR3 length equals 14 residues. Germline V gene data show CDR1 as SGHNT and CDR2 as YENEEA. Trimming pared 5 bases from V and 5 bases from J, leaving 15 bases between. CDR3 sequence (DNA): TGTGCCAGCAGCCGCGGGACAAATTGGGAGACCCAGTACTTC. It yields the protein CASSRGTNWETQYF.

This clonotype was picked up many times. CDR3 bases: TGTGCCAGCAGTTTCCAGCAGGGGGAGACCCAGTACTTC. Its protein is CASSFQQGETQYF. The gene calls are TRBV5-6 and TRBJ2-5; D might be TRBD1 (6 bases). Germline CDR1 and CDR2: SGHDT and YYEEEE. There are 13 residues in the CDR3. The ends were cut back, 5 bases at V and 5 bases at J, with 13 bases in the middle.

Only a few counts were recorded for this clonotype. The V and J genes are TRBV12-3 or TRBV12-4 and TRBJ2-1, with 7 bases identical to TRBD2. With 1 base clipped from V and 6 bases from J, the junction kept 9 bases outside the gene matches. The CDR3 runs to 16 residues. Written as DNA, the CDR3 is TGTGCCAGCAGTTTAGGGGGCGGGAGAGGTAGCAATGAGCAGTTCTTC. It codes for CASSLGGGRGSNEQFF.

This clonotype turned up a few times. The CDR3 is CASRRSGRDGKQYF. The DNA of the CDR3 is TGCGCCAGCAGGAGGAGTGGAAGGGACGGCAAGCAGTACTTC. The chain carries TRBV5-1 and TRBJ2-7; D possibly matches TRBD1 or TRBD2 (5 bases each). From germline, CDR1 is SGHRS and CDR2 YFSETQ. The CDR3 runs 14 residues. The V end lost 5 bases, the J end lost 8 bases, and 20 bases lay between the germline ends.

This clonotype has a count of ten or more. The chain recombines TRBV12-3 or TRBV12-4 with TRBJ2-7, with 7 bases lining up with TRBD2. The V gene end was trimmed by 5 bases and the J gene end by 2 bases; junction bases not matched to a gene: 12. The CDR3 spans 16 residues. In DNA, the CDR3 is TGTGCCAGCAGTCCCGCAGTAGCGGGCCCCACCTACGAGCAGTACTTC. It encodes CASSPAVAGPTYEQYF.

The chain employs TRBV27 and TRBJ2-1; TRBD2 aligns across 7 bases. The germline V gene encodes CDR1 MNHEY and CDR2 SMNVEV (reference sequence). CDR3 length: 21 amino acids. V lost 1 base, J lost 0 bases, and 18 bases stayed unmatched. CDR3 nucleotide sequence: TGTGCCAGCAGTTTATTGGTCGGGGGAACTAGCGCCTTAAGCTCCTACAATGAGCAGTTCTTC. This sequence encodes CASSLLVGGTSALSSYNEQFF.

The chain combines TRBV5-8 with TRBJ2-3; 11 nucleotides match TRBD1. Germline V gene sequence: CDR1 SGHTS, CDR2 YDEGEE. This CDR3 is built from 16 residues. The V segment lost 4 bases and the J segment 4 bases; nucleotides outside the gene matches: 8. CDR3 sequence: CASSLLGQGVADTQYF. The CDR3 DNA reads as TGTGCCAGCAGCCTCCTGGGACAGGGGGTGGCAGATACGCAGTATTTT.

The J gene is TRBJ2-7, the V gene TRBV29-1, with TRBD1 matching over 7 bases. The V and J ends lost 5 bases and 1 base, in that order; junction bases with no gene match: 5. Germline CDR1 is SQVTM and CDR2 is ANQGSEA. This CDR3 is built from 13 residues. CDR3 region: CSVRDRASYEQYF. CDR3 DNA: TGCAGCGTTCGGGACAGAGCATCCTACGAGCAGTACTTC.

This clonotype was counted between two and nine times. This chain joins TRBV5-1 and TRBJ1-2, with D maybe TRBD1 (6 bases). CDR3 length: 12 amino acids. V was pared by 3 bases and J by 7 bases, with 10 bases between. Germline CDR1 is SGHRS and CDR2 is YFSETQ. Written as DNA, the CDR3 is TGCGCCAGCAGCTCGGACAGATGTGGCTACACCTTC. As protein: CASSSDRCGYTF.

This sequence joins TRBV12-3 or TRBV12-4 and TRBJ1-1; no clear D gene. V was trimmed by 6 bases and J by 1 base, leaving 12 bases between them. The CDR3 extends over 14 amino acids. CDR3 nucleotide sequence: TGTGCCAGCAGGCTAATCGGAGGGAACACTGAAGCTTTCTTT. Protein sequence: CASRLIGGNTEAFF.

This clonotype was found many times. This rearrangement joins TRBV28 to TRBJ2-4, with D possibly TRBD2 on 6 matching bases. This CDR3 spans 12 amino acids. CDR1 is MDHEN and CDR2 is SYDVKM in the germline V gene. Trimming took 2 bases from V and 7 from J, leaving 6 bases between them. CDR3 sequence reads: CASSLGGNIQYF. CDR3 DNA: TGTGCCAGCAGTTTAGGGGGGAACATTCAGTACTTC.

With regard to this clonotype: A much larger clone is a single base away; this may be a read error. J is TRBJ2-5 and V is TRBV4-1; 9 positions match TRBD2. This CDR3 spans 17 amino acids. V shed 0 bases, J shed 11 bases, and the junction held 16 bases outside the gene matches. Germline CDR1 reads MGHRA; CDR2 reads YSYEKL. The CDR3 here is CASSQDPSGITYNEQYF. The CDR3 DNA reads as TGCGCCAGCAGCCAAGATCCTAGCGGGATTACCTACAATGAGCAGTACTTC.

The V call is TRBV7-6, the J call TRBJ1-5; D remains unclear. The CDR3 covers 13 residues. Germline assignment: CDR1 SGHVS and CDR2 FNYEAQ. The DNA for the CDR3 is TGTGCTAGCGGCTTAGAGGTGGGACAGCCCCAGCATTTT. This sequence encodes CASGLEVGQPQHF.

Comment on this clonotype: Possible read error: a much larger clone is one base away. This chain connects TRBV7-3 to TRBJ2-1; the D gene could be TRBD1 or TRBD2 (6 bases each). This CDR3 region has 15 residues. Germline CDR1 reads SGHTA; CDR2 reads FQGTGA. The CDR3 coding sequence is TGTGCCAGCAGCCCTATGGGGGCGGGGCAGAATGAGAAGTTCTTC. Translation: CASSPMGAGQNEKFF.

Details on this clonotype: This may be a read error, as it is one base from a much larger clone. The genes are TRBV7-8 and TRBJ2-3; 7 bases match TRBD2. The CDR3 extends over 16 amino acids. CDR1 and CDR2 from the germline V gene are SGHVS and FQNEAQ. Losses at the gene ends were 4 bases for V and 2 bases for J; bases not matched to a gene: 9. This chain's CDR3 is CASSSTWTRNTDTQYF. CDR3 coding DNA: TGTGCCAGCAGCTCAACTTGGACTAGGAACACAGATACGCAGTATTTT.

Remarks on this clonotype: This could be a read error, since a much larger clone is one nucleotide away. The chain is built from TRBV5-1 and TRBJ1-2; 9 bases line up with TRBD1. The CDR3 loop spans 15 amino acids. CDR1 is SGHRS, CDR2 YFSETQ, per germline. V was pared by 0 bases and J by 8 bases, with 8 bases of the junction left unmatched. CDR3 in amino acids: CASSLATDRGGGYTF. For the CDR3, the DNA is TGCGCCAGCAGCTTGGCCACGGACAGGGGAGGCGGCTACACCTTC.